The 16 T cell receptor beta chains presented below share a single source sample, sequenced in a study of blood T cell repertoires in COVID-19. TCRdb's copy holds only in-frame clones and misses some; the assay was immunoSEQ multiplex PCR. This sample has some 74,000 clones, with roughly four fifths found just once. The sample was peripheral blood. Source of these receptors: a man between 70 and 80 years old with active or convalescent COVID-19.

The chain joins TRBV4-1 to TRBJ1-5, with 9 bases aligning to TRBD1. The germline gives CDR1 MGHRA, CDR2 YSYEKL. Unmatched junction bases numbered 4, after V lost 3 bases and J lost 4 bases. The CDR3 is made up of 15 amino acids. As DNA, the CDR3 is TGCGCCAGCAGCCAGGGGACAGGGACAAATCAGCCCCAGCATTTT. This encodes CASSQGTGTNQPQHF.

This clone has a single count. V gene TRBV9 combines with J gene TRBJ2-3; unclear D gene. CDR3 length: 14 amino acids. Germline assignment: CDR1 SGDLS and CDR2 YYNGEE. V was clipped by 0 bases and J by 6 bases, with 11 bases between them. The CDR3 loop is CASSVVGERDTQYF. In DNA, the CDR3 is TGTGCCAGCAGCGTAGTGGGTGAGAGGGATACGCAGTATTTT.

The chain joins TRBV27 to TRBJ1-5; 7 bases are shared with TRBD1. V dropped 5 bases and J dropped 9; count of bases not matched to a gene: 10. CDR1 is MNHEY, CDR2 SMNVEV, per germline (reference sequence). The CDR3 has 14 amino acids. The CDR3 loop reads CASSLQGGRGPQHF. The DNA for the CDR3 is TGTGCCAGCAGTCTCCAGGGGGGAAGGGGGCCCCAGCATTTT.

The chain joins TRBV6-5 to TRBJ1-1, with TRBD1 matching 7 bases. Germline CDR1 MNHEY, CDR2 SVGAGI. The CDR3 is made up of 13 amino acids. V trimming: 5 bases; J trimming: 8 bases; junction bases outside the gene matches: 8. The CDR3 spells CASSQNDRVEAFF. CDR3 DNA sequence: TGTGCCAGCAGTCAAAACGACAGGGTGGAAGCTTTCTTT.

This clone was recorded a few times. The rearrangement links TRBV12-3 or TRBV12-4 to TRBJ2-1; TRBD1 is a possible D gene (5 bases). The CDR3 consists of 12 residues. V lost 5 bases to trimming and J lost 7 bases, with 9 bases between them. The CDR3 loop reads CASSADRNEQFF. DNA of the CDR3: TGTGCCAGCAGTGCAGACAGAAATGAGCAGTTCTTC.

This clone was counted a single time. The chain couples TRBV5-1 to TRBJ2-1; D is possibly TRBD1 (6 bases). V gave up 0 bases and J gave up 8 bases, with 6 bases separating them. CDR3 length: 12 residues. The germline V gene encodes CDR1 SGHRS and CDR2 YFSETQ. Here the CDR3 DNA reads TGCGCCAGCAGCTTGGACAGGGATGAGCAGTTCTTC. It translates to CASSLDRDEQFF.

This sequence joins TRBV30 and TRBJ2-3, with D possibly TRBD2 on 5 matching bases. Germline assignment: CDR1 GTSNPN and CDR2 SVGIG (reference sequence). This CDR3 region has 13 residues. Trimming removed 1 base from V and 0 bases from J, with 5 bases in between. The CDR3, as DNA: TGTGCCTGGAGTGCGGGGAGCACAGATACGCAGTATTTT. Its translation: CAWSAGSTDTQYF.

This clone was detected only a few times. The CDR3 loop is CASSPASTEAFF. The CDR3 nucleotides are TGTGCCAGCAGTCCAGCGAGCACTGAAGCTTTCTTT. This rearrangement joins TRBV6-6 to TRBJ1-1, with no clear D. Trimming cost V 5 bases and J 4 bases, with 8 bases left between them. CDR3 length: 12 amino acids. The V gene's germline CDR1 is MNHNY and CDR2 SVGAGI (reference sequence).

The chain recombines TRBV19 with TRBJ1-1; a weak D match, TRBD1 (5 bases). CDR1 is LNHDA, CDR2 SQIVND, per germline (reference sequence). This CDR3 contains 16 residues. Deletions cut 3 bases from V and 5 bases from J, with 19 bases between. This chain's CDR3 is CASSIPSAGGETEAFF. The DNA for the CDR3 is TGTGCCAGTAGTATTCCGTCGGCAGGAGGGGAAACTGAAGCTTTCTTT.

The V and J genes are TRBV18 and TRBJ1-1, with D possibly being TRBD1 (5 bases). V was pared by 3 bases and J by 8 bases, with 22 bases between. The CDR3 contains 16 residues. Germline CDR1 is KGHSH and CDR2 is LQKENI. DNA for the CDR3: TGTGCCAGCTCACCGACAGAAGGGCAGACTCATTCGGAAGCTTTCTTT. Encoded protein: CASSPTEGQTHSEAFF.

This sequence joins TRBV27 and TRBJ2-1; 10 bases are shared with TRBD2. V lost 2 bases, J lost 8 bases, and 6 bases stayed unmatched. Germline V gene lookup returns CDR1 MNHEY and CDR2 SMNVEV (reference sequence). The CDR3 spans 15 residues. CDR3 loop: CASSLLPAGGHEQFF. The CDR3 DNA reads as TGTGCCAGCAGTTTACTACCAGCGGGGGGGCATGAGCAGTTCTTC.

V is TRBV11-2 and J is TRBJ2-3; no clear D. Looked up from germline, CDR1 is SGHAT and CDR2 is FQNNGV. Trimming removed 1 base at V and 4 bases at J, with 12 bases between. This CDR3 spans 15 amino acids. CDR3 region: CASSLVGSRADTQYF. DNA of the CDR3: TGTGCCAGCAGCTTAGTGGGCAGTCGAGCAGATACGCAGTATTTT.

The chain carries TRBV4-1 and TRBJ1-6; 9 nucleotides match TRBD1. The CDR3 sequence is 15 residues long. The V gene's germline CDR1 is MGHRA and CDR2 YSYEKL. With 5 bases clipped from V and 10 bases from J, the junction kept 9 bases outside the gene matches. CDR3 protein: CASSSVQGARSPLHF. For the CDR3, the DNA is TGCGCCAGCAGCTCCGTACAGGGGGCACGGTCACCCCTCCACTTT.

On this clone: In the same sample, other DNA sequences code for this CDR3. The chain has TRBV5-5 and TRBJ2-5; perhaps TRBD2 as D (5 bases). Germline CDR1 SGHKS, CDR2 YYEKEE (reference sequence). This CDR3 contains 13 residues. Trimming shortened V by 0 bases and J by 3 bases, and 6 bases separated the two germline ends. CDR3 protein: CASSLGGKETQYF. CDR3 DNA: TGTGCCAGCAGCTTGGGAGGGAAAGAGACCCAGTACTTC.

V usage is TRBV5-1 and J usage is TRBJ2-5; possible D gene TRBD2, 6 bases. Trimming stripped 0 bases from V and 4 bases from J, with 7 bases between. Germline V CDR1 and CDR2: SGHRS, YFSETQ. This CDR3 is built from 13 residues. In DNA form, the CDR3 reads TGCGCCAGCAGCTTGGAGGGACTAGAGACCCAGTACTTC. It codes for CASSLEGLETQYF.

The chain carries TRBV4-1 and TRBJ2-7, with D tentatively TRBD1 (5 bases). The V gene lost 4 bases and the J gene lost 6 bases, with 16 bases spanning the gap. The germline CDR1 and CDR2 sequences are MGHRA and YSYEKL. The CDR3 is made up of 14 amino acids. The CDR3 is CASSLRGTGFEQYF. CDR3 sequence (DNA): TGCGCCAGCAGCCTAAGGGGTACGGGTTTCGAGCAGTACTTC.